This T cell receptor beta chain was sequenced during a study of response to subunit inactivated influenza vaccine (dated by TCRdb to 2017 to 2018). In the study overall: Deep quantitative profiling of the T cell receptor repertoire was used in the study to follow responses to a trivalent subunit inactivated influenza vaccine. The paper as a whole reports these results and caveats: It was suggested by the authors that each seasonal influenza vaccination may recruit only a limited number of new T cells.

The CDR3, cysteine through phenylalanine, is 16 amino acids long. Solely the CDR3 DNA is kept, with 48 bases framed from the first base. The germline V gene provides CDR1 MDHEN and CDR2 SYDVKM. V lost 5 bases and J lost 2 bases, and the count of bases not matched to a germline gene is 6. There are a few counts of this clonotype. The antigen this receptor binds is unknown. Nothing much larger sits one base from this clone, and base qualities are not available. Libraries came from RT-PCR. The sequencer listed for this sample is Illumina HiSeq 2500. TCRdb trimmed public reads at Q25 via fastp, called clones via MiXCR and kept in-frame beta chains. All rows with the same CDR3 protein become a single entry with the most common DNA and genes. Here the sample has 650,000 to 800,000 distinct CDR3 sequences; approximately 13% occur a single time. The ten largest account for around 7.3% of the sample.

The chain is assembled from TRBV28 and TRBJ2-3, and 11 junctional nucleotides match TRBD2. The receptor's source is a middle-aged man who received an inactivated influenza vaccine. Donor details come from another sample of the same person, matched by shared clones. The sequencing here drew on PBMCs from blood, taken approximately 15 days before vaccination. The DNA sequence reads TGTGCCAGCAGTGACACTAGCGGGGGACTCACAGATACGCAGTATTTT. Its amino acids are CASSDTSGGLTDTQYF.